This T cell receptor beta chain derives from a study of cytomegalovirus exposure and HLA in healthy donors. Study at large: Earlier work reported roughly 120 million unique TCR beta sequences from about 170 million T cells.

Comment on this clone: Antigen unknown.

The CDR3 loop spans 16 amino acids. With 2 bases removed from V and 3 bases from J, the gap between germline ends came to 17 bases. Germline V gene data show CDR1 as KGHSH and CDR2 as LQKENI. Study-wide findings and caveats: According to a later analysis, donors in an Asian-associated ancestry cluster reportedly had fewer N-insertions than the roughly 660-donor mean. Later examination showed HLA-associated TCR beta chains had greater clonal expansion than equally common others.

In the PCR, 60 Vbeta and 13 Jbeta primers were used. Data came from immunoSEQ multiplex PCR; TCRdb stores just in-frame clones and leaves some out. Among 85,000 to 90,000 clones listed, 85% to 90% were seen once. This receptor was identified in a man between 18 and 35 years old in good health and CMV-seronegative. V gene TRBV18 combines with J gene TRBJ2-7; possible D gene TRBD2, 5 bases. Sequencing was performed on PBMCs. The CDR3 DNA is TGTGCCAGCTCACCAACAAAAACGAGTGAGGGCTACGAGCAGTACTTC. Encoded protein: CASSPTKTSEGYEQYF.